One sample yielded the 32 T cell receptor beta chains listed below, sequenced in a study of blood T cells in healthy people across ages. Next came a second PCR, run for about 6 to 12 cycles, which used a sample-barcoded 5' primer along with a J-beta primer mix. TCRdb re-called the 5' RACE reads with MiXCR, one entry per CDR3 protein. The data contain 1.5 million to 2 million distinct CDR3 sequences, roughly 49% of them seen just once; the ten biggest clones take up roughly 2.1%. The sequenced sample was blood. Receptors originate from a middle-aged woman in good health.

This chain uses TRBV12-3 or TRBV12-4 with TRBJ1-2; possibly TRBD1 for D (5 bases). The CDR3 contains 15 residues. V dropped 8 bases and J dropped 4 bases, with 20 bases sitting between them. CDR3 sequence: CASLETPARGYGYTF. The CDR3 coding sequence is TGTGCCAGCCTGGAGACACCCGCGAGGGGCTATGGCTACACCTTC.

The chain is built from TRBV20-1 and TRBJ2-1; a possible D gene is TRBD2 (5 bases). The germline V gene encodes CDR1 DFQATT and CDR2 SNEGSKA (reference sequence). Between the trimmed V and J ends, which lost 2 bases and 6 bases, there was a span of 20 bases. This CDR3 comprises 16 residues. CDR3 in amino acids: CSARPKLVVIINEQFF. CDR3 nucleotide sequence: TGCAGTGCTAGACCTAAACTAGTCGTAATAATCAATGAGCAGTTCTTC.

This clonotype has just a few counts. J is TRBJ2-3 and V is TRBV7-2, with 12 bases aligning to TRBD2. This CDR3 has 16 amino acids. V dropped 5 bases and J dropped 9; count of bases not matched to a gene: 12. CDR1 and CDR2 (germline): SGHTA, FQGNSA. The DNA for the CDR3 is TGTGCCAGCAGCGCAACTTCTAGCGGGGGGGCCCAAACGCAGTATTTT. Amino acid sequence: CASSATSSGGAQTQYF.

V gene TRBV20-1 combines with J gene TRBJ2-4; D may be TRBD1 (5 bases). This CDR3 is built from 15 residues. V lost 7 bases to trimming and J lost 1 base, with 17 bases between them. CDR1 and CDR2 from the germline V gene are DFQATT and SNEGSKA (reference sequence). CDR3 nucleotides: TGCAGTGTTAAACAGGCTAGTGGTGCCAAAAACATTCAGTACTTC. Amino acids: CSVKQASGAKNIQYF.

This clonotype was picked up a small number of times. The chain uses TRBV12-3 or TRBV12-4 and TRBJ2-6; 7 bases line up with TRBD1. J gave up 0 bases and V 7 bases, and 9 bases lay outside the gene matches. This CDR3 is 17 amino acids long. This chain's CDR3 is CASIPGTVFSGANVLTF. DNA of the CDR3: TGTGCCAGCATCCCCGGGACAGTGTTCTCTGGGGCCAACGTCCTGACTTTC.

This clonotype was detected only a few times. The chain has TRBV25-1 and TRBJ2-1; 9 bases map to TRBD1. The V gene end was trimmed by 4 bases and the J gene end by 8 bases; junction bases not matched to a gene: 6. The CDR3 is 14 residues long. In germline, CDR1 is MGHDK, CDR2 SYGVNS. CDR3 protein: CASSGLGTGYEQFF. In DNA, the CDR3 is TGTGCCAGCAGTGGCCTAGGGACAGGGTATGAGCAGTTCTTC.

This chain links TRBV20-1 with TRBJ2-7; the D gene is possibly TRBD2 (6 bases). The CDR3 loop spans 14 amino acids. V shed 3 bases and J shed 2 bases, with 14 bases lying between them. Germline CDR1 is DFQATT and CDR2 is SNEGSKA (reference sequence). Here the CDR3 reads CSARVGLKTYEQYF. The CDR3, as DNA: TGCAGTGCTAGGGTCGGACTAAAAACCTACGAGCAGTACTTC.

This clonotype was seen a single time. This chain joins TRBV5-1 and TRBJ1-2; 7 bases agree with TRBD1. CDR1 SGHRS and CDR2 YFSETQ come from the germline V gene. The V gene end was trimmed by 5 bases and the J gene end by 2 bases; junction bases not matched to a gene: 12. The CDR3 length is 16 residues. The CDR3 region is CASSPLTPGQNYGYTF. The CDR3, as DNA: TGCGCCAGCAGTCCCCTAACACCGGGACAGAACTATGGCTACACCTTC.

CDR3 sequence (DNA): TGTGCCAGCAGCCAAGATATCGCGACAGGGAGTAACTATGGCTACACCTTC. It is translated as CASSQDIATGSNYGYTF. The chain recombines TRBV4-2 with TRBJ1-2, with TRBD1 matching 7 bases. The CDR3 has 17 amino acids. Losses at the gene ends were 0 bases for V and 1 base for J; bases not matched to a gene: 8. Germline loops: CDR1 LGHNA, CDR2 YNFKEQ.

This chain joins TRBV20-1 and TRBJ2-5, with D hard to call. Germline V gene sequence: CDR1 DFQATT, CDR2 SNEGSKA (reference sequence). The length of the CDR3 is 15 residues. The V end was cut by 0 bases, the J end by 4 bases, with 15 bases between. CDR3 in DNA: TGCAGTGCTAGAGATCAACGCCCTGGGATAGAGACCCAGTACTTC. Protein product: CSARDQRPGIETQYF.

The chain employs TRBV5-1 and TRBJ2-1, with TRBD1 matching over 8 bases. In germline, CDR1 is SGHRS, CDR2 YFSETQ. The ends lost 4 bases at V and 5 bases at J; junction bases unmatched: 11. CDR3 length: 16 residues. CDR3 coding DNA: TGCGCCAGCAGCGTGCAACAGGGGGGATTTAACAATGAGCAGTTCTTC. Translation: CASSVQQGGFNNEQFF.

The V call is TRBV6-2 or TRBV6-3, the J call TRBJ2-5, with 9 bases fitting TRBD1. The CDR3 spans 14 residues. The germline CDR1 and CDR2 sequences are MNHEY and SVGEGT. Trimming removed 6 bases from V and 4 bases from J; junction bases left unmatched: 6. The CDR3 loop is CASRSGQGGETQYF. The CDR3 coding sequence is TGTGCCAGCAGATCGGGACAGGGAGGAGAGACCCAGTACTTC.

The rearrangement uses TRBV4-2 and TRBJ2-1; D is possibly TRBD2 (7 bases). The CDR3 is 16 residues long. Trimming cost V 0 bases and J 8 bases, with 17 bases left between them. In germline, CDR1 is LGHNA, CDR2 YNFKEQ. The CDR3 protein is CASSQEGGGRTHEQFF. CDR3 bases: TGTGCCAGCAGCCAAGAGGGAGGGGGGCGGACCCATGAGCAGTTCTTC.

J is TRBJ1-6 and V is TRBV6-5, with no clear D. CDR1 and CDR2 (germline): MNHEY, SVGAGI. V was pared by 2 bases and J by 9 bases, with 14 bases between. The CDR3 is made up of 15 amino acids. The CDR3 region has the DNA TGTGCCAGCAGTTACACGCCCAATGGGCCTTCACCCCTCCACTTT. This encodes CASSYTPNGPSPLHF.

J is TRBJ2-3 and V is TRBV28; 9 nucleotides match TRBD2. With V trimmed by 3 bases and J by 0 bases, 7 bases remained unmatched. CDR1 and CDR2 (germline): MDHEN, SYDVKM. CDR3 length: 17 amino acids. CDR3 residues: CASSFTSGPSSTDTQYF. The CDR3 DNA sequence: TGTGCCAGCAGTTTCACTAGCGGGCCATCTAGCACAGATACGCAGTATTTT.

This clonotype was detected a few times. This chain links TRBV7-9 with TRBJ2-1, with D unclear. This CDR3 spans 15 amino acids. The V end lost 2 bases, the J end lost 7 bases, and 15 bases lay between the germline ends. In germline, CDR1 is SEHNR, CDR2 FQNEAQ (reference sequence). CDR3 residues: CASSLLGEGMNEQFF. CDR3 bases: TGTGCCAGCAGCTTATTAGGAGAAGGGATGAATGAGCAGTTCTTC.

Turning to this clonotype: The junction and the germline gene differ at one end; a read error may be behind it. The gene calls are TRBV7-7 and TRBJ2-5; TRBD1 might be the D (6 bases). This CDR3 has 13 amino acids. The germline CDR1 and CDR2 sequences are SSHAT and FNYEAQ (reference sequence). The CDR3 nucleotides are TGTGCTAGCACAAAACAGGGCCACGAGACCCAGTACTTC. Translating gives CASTKQGHETQYF.

This clonotype was counted between two and nine times. The chain joins TRBV13 to TRBJ2-1, with 8 bases aligning to TRBD2. CDR1 is PRHDT and CDR2 is FYEKMQ in the germline V gene (reference sequence). CDR3 length: 14 residues. Losses at the gene ends were 4 bases for V and 8 bases for J; bases not matched to a gene: 7. The CDR3 loop is CASSSQRGLHEQFF. The CDR3 DNA sequence: TGTGCCAGCAGCTCCCAGCGGGGGCTTCATGAGCAGTTCTTC.

This clonotype was detected only a few times. This sequence joins TRBV6-2 or TRBV6-3 and TRBJ2-7; D ambiguous. CDR1 is MNHEY and CDR2 is SVGEGT in the germline V gene. The CDR3 consists of 13 residues. V lost 10 bases to trimming and J lost 0 bases, with 13 bases between them. The CDR3 loop reads CAKNSDISYEQYF. The CDR3 bases are TGTGCCAAGAACTCCGACATCTCCTACGAGCAGTACTTC.

The V and J genes are TRBV6-6 and TRBJ1-5, with a weak D call TRBD1 (6 bases). Deletions cut 2 bases from V and 2 bases from J, with 13 bases between. Per germline, CDR1 MNHNY and CDR2 SVGAGI (reference sequence). The CDR3 runs 16 residues. Here the CDR3 reads CASSYPQGDGNQPQHF. The CDR3 DNA follows: TGTGCCAGCAGTTACCCACAGGGCGATGGCAATCAGCCCCAGCATTTT.

Only a few counts were recorded for this clonotype. J is TRBJ2-1 and V is TRBV6-2 or TRBV6-3, with 10 bases lining up with TRBD2. The V segment lost 3 bases and the J segment 2 bases; nucleotides outside the gene matches: 13. CDR1 MNHEY and CDR2 SVGEGT come from the germline V gene. The CDR3 covers 19 residues. CDR3 coding DNA: TGTGCCAGCAGTTATAGTAGACAGGGAAGCGGGGGGGCCTACAATGAGCAGTTCTTC. It encodes CASSYSRQGSGGAYNEQFF.

This chain uses TRBV7-7 with TRBJ2-5; D possibly corresponds to TRBD2 (6 bases). Trimming took off 5 bases at V and 5 bases at J, with 15 bases between the two ends. Per the germline V gene, CDR1 is SSHAT and CDR2 is FNYEAQ (reference sequence). This CDR3 has 14 amino acids. CDR3 loop: CASSPQLAYETQYF. The DNA of the CDR3 is TGTGCCAGCAGCCCCCAACTAGCTTATGAGACCCAGTACTTC. The entire variable domain, with the rest obtained from reference TRBV7-7 and TRBJ2-5, is as follows: GAGVSQSPRYKVTKRGQDVTLRCDPISSHATLYWYQQALGQGPEFLTYFNYEAQPDKSGLPSDRFSAERPEGSISTLTIQRTEQRDSAMYRCASSPQLAYETQYFGPGTRLLVL.

The sample holds a few counts of this clonotype. The genes are TRBV24-1 and TRBJ2-1; 7 bases map to TRBD1. V was clipped by 0 bases and J by 10 bases; unmatched bases: 11. From germline, CDR1 is KGHDR and CDR2 SFDVKD. The CDR3 length is 16 residues. The CDR3 nucleotides are TGTGCCACCAGTGATTTGGGGGATCAGGAAGGGGGCGAGCAGTTCTTC. Protein sequence: CATSDLGDQEGGEQFF.

The CDR3 DNA is TGTGCCAGCAGCTTAGGGGACAGGGGGCGGGATACGCAGTATTTT. It encodes CASSLGDRGRDTQYF. V is TRBV7-2 and J is TRBJ2-3; 12 positions match TRBD1. V shed 1 base and J 6 bases; nucleotides not matched to a gene: 2. CDR1 SGHTA and CDR2 FQGNSA come from the germline V gene. The CDR3 sequence is 15 residues long.

This clonotype was found a few times. The chain recombines TRBV7-2 with TRBJ2-3; D remains ambiguous. CDR1 is SGHTA and CDR2 is FQGNSA in the germline V gene. CDR3 size: 12 residues. With 1 base removed from V and 7 bases from J, the gap between germline ends came to 6 bases. The CDR3 sequence is CASSLDRHTQYF. The CDR3 nucleotides are TGTGCCAGCAGCTTAGACCGACATACGCAGTATTTT.

The rearrangement links TRBV7-2 to TRBJ2-7; D uncertain. CDR3 length: 17 amino acids. The germline V and J ends were trimmed by 5 bases and 2 bases, with 22 bases remaining between them. Germline V gene sequence: CDR1 SGHTA, CDR2 FQGNSA. CDR3: CTSSLKGDSLSPYEQYF. DNA of the CDR3: TGTACCAGCAGCCTAAAAGGAGATAGCCTTTCTCCCTACGAGCAGTACTTC.

This clonotype was recorded a few times. The J gene is TRBJ2-4, the V gene TRBV20-1; 8 bases fit TRBD1. The end of the DNA is better explained by TRBJ2-7, so the J call may be wrong. Germline V lookup: CDR1 DFQATT, CDR2 SNEGSKA (reference sequence). This CDR3 has 15 residues. CDR3 amino acids: CSAETGQGSTYEQYF. Here the CDR3 DNA reads TGCAGTGCTGAGACCGGACAGGGATCTACCTACGAGCAGTACTTC.

With respect to this clonotype: A read error is possible here, since a much larger clone lies one base away. This sequence joins TRBV4-2 and TRBJ2-1; TRBD2 might be the D (6 bases). The J call may be wrong; the DNA end is better matched by TRBJ2-7. CDR3 size: 16 residues. Germline CDR1 is LGHNA and CDR2 is YNFKEQ. CDR3 amino acids: CASSQDNSGPHNEQYF. Here the CDR3 DNA reads TGTGCCAGCAGCCAAGATAATAGCGGTCCGCACAATGAGCAGTACTTC.

This sequence joins TRBV7-9 and TRBJ2-3, with 13 bases that match TRBD2. Per germline, CDR1 SEHNR and CDR2 FQNEAQ (reference sequence). The CDR3 has 16 amino acids. Germline trimming cut 6 bases from V and 3 bases from J; bases unmatched to any gene: 6. The CDR3, as DNA: TGTGCCAGCAGGTCCGGGACTAGCGGGGTGACAGATACGCAGTATTTT. Translating gives CASRSGTSGVTDTQYF.

This chain uses TRBV7-3 with TRBJ1-1; D not certain. The germline V and J ends were trimmed by 1 base and 4 bases, with 7 bases remaining between them. Per germline, CDR1 SGHTA and CDR2 FQGTGA. This CDR3 has 13 amino acids. The CDR3 DNA sequence: TGTGCCAGCAGCTTAATGGAGGTCACTGAAGCTTTCTTT. It encodes CASSLMEVTEAFF.

This chain joins TRBV20-1 and TRBJ2-4; D uncertain. The closer fit of TRBJ2-7 to the DNA end suggests the J call may be wrong. Germline V gene sequence: CDR1 DFQATT, CDR2 SNEGSKA (reference sequence). The CDR3 runs to 11 residues. The DNA of the CDR3 is TGCAGTGCTAGAGCCGTCTACGAGCAGTACTTC. Translated: CSARAVYEQYF.

The V call is TRBV6-2 or TRBV6-3, the J call TRBJ2-3; D is tentatively TRBD1 or TRBD2 (5 bases each). The ends were cut back, 6 bases at V and 2 bases at J, with 15 bases in the middle. The germline gives CDR1 MNHEY, CDR2 SVGEGT. The CDR3 totals 15 residues. The DNA for the CDR3 is TGTGCCAGCAGAGCTTCGGGGCCCTACACAGATACGCAGTATTTT. It specifies CASRASGPYTDTQYF.